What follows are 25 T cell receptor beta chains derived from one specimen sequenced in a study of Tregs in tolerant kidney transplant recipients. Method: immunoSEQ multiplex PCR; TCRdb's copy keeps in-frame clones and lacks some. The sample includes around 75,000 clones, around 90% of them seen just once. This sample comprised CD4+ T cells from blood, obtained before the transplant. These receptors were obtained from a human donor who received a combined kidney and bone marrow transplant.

The CDR3, as DNA: TGTGCCAGCAGCTTGGAAGGGGGAGGGACCGCCTACGAGCAGTACTTC. It translates to CASSLEGGGTAYEQYF. The genes are TRBV5-4 and TRBJ2-7, with D perhaps matching TRBD2 (7 bases). Germline CDR1 is SGHNT and CDR2 is YYREEE (reference sequence). V was pared by 0 bases and J by 2 bases, with 15 bases between. The CDR3 spans 16 residues.

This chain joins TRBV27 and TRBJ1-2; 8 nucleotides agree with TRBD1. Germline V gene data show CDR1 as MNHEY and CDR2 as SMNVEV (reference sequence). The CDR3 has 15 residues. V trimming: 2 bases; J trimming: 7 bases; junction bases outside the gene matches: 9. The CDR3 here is CASSLQGQGISGYTF. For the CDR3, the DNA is TGTGCCAGCAGTTTACAAGGACAGGGCATCTCTGGCTACACCTTC.

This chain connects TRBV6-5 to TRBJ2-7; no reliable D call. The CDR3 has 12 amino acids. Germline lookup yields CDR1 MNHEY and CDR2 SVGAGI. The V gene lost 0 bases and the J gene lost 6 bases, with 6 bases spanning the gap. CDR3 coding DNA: TGTGCCAGCAGTTACTCGCGAGGCGAGCAGTACTTC. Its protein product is CASSYSRGEQYF.

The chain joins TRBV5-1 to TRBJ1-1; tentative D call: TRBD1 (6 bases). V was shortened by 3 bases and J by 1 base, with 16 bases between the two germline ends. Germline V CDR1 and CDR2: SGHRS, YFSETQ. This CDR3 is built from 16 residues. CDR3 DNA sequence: TGCGCCAGCAGCTCAGGTGGGGGGGCCAGGAACACTGAAGCTTTCTTT. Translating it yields CASSSGGGARNTEAFF.

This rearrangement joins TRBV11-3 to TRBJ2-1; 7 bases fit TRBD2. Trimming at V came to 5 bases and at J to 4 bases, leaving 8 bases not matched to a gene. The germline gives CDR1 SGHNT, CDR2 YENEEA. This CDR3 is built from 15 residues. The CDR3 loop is CASSLRGGQYNEQFF. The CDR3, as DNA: TGTGCCAGCAGCCTAAGGGGAGGGCAGTACAATGAGCAGTTCTTC.

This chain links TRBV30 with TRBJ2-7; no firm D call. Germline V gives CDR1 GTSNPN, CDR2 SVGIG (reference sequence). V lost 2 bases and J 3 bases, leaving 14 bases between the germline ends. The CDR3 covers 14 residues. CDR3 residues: CAWSSPRRRYEQYF. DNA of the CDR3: TGTGCCTGGAGTTCCCCACGGAGACGCTACGAGCAGTACTTC.

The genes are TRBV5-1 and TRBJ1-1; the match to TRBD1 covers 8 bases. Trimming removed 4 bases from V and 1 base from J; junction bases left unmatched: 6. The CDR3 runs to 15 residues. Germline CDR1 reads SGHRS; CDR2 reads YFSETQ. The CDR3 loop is CASSPTGVKNTEAFF. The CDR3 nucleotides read TGCGCCAGCAGCCCGACAGGGGTCAAGAACACTGAAGCTTTCTTT.

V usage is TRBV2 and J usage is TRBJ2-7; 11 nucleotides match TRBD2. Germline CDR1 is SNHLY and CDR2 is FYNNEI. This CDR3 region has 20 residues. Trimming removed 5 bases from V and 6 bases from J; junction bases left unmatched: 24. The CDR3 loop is CASSSEKAPPTSGGPGEQYF. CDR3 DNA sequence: TGTGCCAGCAGTAGCGAAAAGGCCCCCCCCACTAGCGGGGGTCCCGGCGAGCAGTACTTC.

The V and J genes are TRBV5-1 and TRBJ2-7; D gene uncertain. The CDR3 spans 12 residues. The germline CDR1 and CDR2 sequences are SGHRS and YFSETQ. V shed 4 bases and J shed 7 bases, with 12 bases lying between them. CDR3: CASSPPAREQYF. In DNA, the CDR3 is TGCGCCAGCAGCCCCCCGGCTAGGGAGCAGTACTTC.

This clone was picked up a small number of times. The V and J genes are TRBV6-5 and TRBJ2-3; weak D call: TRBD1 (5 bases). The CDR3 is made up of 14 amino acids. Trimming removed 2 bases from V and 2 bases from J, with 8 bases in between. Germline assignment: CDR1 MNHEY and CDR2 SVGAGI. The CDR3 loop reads CASSYQGFTDTQYF. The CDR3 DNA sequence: TGTGCCAGCAGTTACCAGGGCTTCACAGATACGCAGTATTTT.

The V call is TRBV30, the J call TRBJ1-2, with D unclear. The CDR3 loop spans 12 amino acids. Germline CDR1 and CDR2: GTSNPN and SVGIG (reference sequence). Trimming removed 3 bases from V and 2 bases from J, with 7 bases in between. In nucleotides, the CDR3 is TGTGCCTGGAGACTCGTCAACTATGGCTACACCTTC. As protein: CAWRLVNYGYTF.

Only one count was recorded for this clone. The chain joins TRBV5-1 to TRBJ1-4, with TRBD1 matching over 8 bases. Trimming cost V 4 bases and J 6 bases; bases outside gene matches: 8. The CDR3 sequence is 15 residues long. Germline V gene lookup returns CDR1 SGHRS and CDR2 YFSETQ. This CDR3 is CASSVQGESHEKLFF. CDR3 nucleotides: TGCGCCAGCAGCGTACAGGGGGAAAGTCATGAAAAACTGTTTTTT.

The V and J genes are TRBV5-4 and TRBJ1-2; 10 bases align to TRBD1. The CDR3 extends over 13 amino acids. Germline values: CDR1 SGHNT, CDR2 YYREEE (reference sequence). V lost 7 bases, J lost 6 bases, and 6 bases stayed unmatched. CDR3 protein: CASRGQGSDGYTF. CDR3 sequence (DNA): TGTGCCAGCCGGGGACAGGGGAGTGATGGCTACACCTTC.

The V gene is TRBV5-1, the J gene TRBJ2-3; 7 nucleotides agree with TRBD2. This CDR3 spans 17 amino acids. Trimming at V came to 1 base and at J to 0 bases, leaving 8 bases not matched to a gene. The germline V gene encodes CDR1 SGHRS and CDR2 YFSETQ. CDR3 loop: CASSLSGWGGSTDTQYF. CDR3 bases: TGCGCCAGCAGCTTGTCCGGTTGGGGGGGTAGCACAGATACGCAGTATTTT.

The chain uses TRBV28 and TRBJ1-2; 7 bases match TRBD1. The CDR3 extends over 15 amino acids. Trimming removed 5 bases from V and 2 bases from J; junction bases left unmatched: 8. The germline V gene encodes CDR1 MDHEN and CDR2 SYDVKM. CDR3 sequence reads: CASSPIDRANYGYTF. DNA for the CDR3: TGTGCCAGCAGTCCAATTGACAGGGCCAACTATGGCTACACCTTC.

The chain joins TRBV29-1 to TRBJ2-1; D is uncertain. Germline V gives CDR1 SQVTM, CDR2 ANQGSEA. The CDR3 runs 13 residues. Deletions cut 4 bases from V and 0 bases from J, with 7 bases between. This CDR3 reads CSVGHSSYNEQFF. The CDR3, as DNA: TGCAGCGTTGGACACAGCTCCTACAATGAGCAGTTCTTC.

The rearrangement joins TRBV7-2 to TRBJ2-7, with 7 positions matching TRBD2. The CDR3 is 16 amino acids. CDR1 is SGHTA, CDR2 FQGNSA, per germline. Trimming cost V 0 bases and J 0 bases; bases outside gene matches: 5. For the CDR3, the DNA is TGTGCCAGCAGCTTAGCAGGAGCGGGGAACTCCTACGAGCAGTACTTC. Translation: CASSLAGAGNSYEQYF.

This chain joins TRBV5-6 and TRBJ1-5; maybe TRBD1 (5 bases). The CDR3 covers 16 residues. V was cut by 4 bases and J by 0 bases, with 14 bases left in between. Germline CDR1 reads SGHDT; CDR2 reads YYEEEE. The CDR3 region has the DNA TGTGCCAGCAGCCGAAACGGGGGAAATAGCAATCAGCCCCAGCATTTT. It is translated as CASSRNGGNSNQPQHF.

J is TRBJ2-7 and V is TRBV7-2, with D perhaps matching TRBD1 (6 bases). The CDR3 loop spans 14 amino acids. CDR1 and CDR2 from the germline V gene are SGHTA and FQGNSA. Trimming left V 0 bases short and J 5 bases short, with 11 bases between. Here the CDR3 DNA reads TGTGCCAGCAGCTTAGCCCCACAGGGCCACGAGCAGTACTTC. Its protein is CASSLAPQGHEQYF.

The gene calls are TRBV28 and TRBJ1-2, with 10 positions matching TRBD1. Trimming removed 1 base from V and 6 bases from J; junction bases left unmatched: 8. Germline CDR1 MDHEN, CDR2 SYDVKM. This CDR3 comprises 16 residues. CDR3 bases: TGTGCCAGCAGTTTATTCCACCTCGGACAGGGGGATGGCTACACCTTC. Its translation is CASSLFHLGQGDGYTF.

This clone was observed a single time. The CDR3: CASSLVRLETGGYEQYF. CDR3 bases: TGTGCCAGCAGCTTAGTACGATTGGAGACAGGGGGTTACGAGCAGTACTTC. The chain combines TRBV7-2 with TRBJ2-7; the match to TRBD1 covers 9 bases. Germline CDR1 SGHTA, CDR2 FQGNSA. The CDR3 extends over 17 amino acids. The V and J ends lost 1 base and 4 bases, in that order; junction bases with no gene match: 11. The variable domain in full, with the rest retrieved from reference TRBV7-2 and TRBJ2-7, is GAGVSQSPSNKVTEKGKDVELRCDPISGHTALYWYRQSLGQGLEFLIYFQGNSAPDKSGLPSDRFSAERTGGSVSTLTIQRTQQEDSAVYLCASSLVRLETGGYEQYFGPGTRLTVT.

The CDR3 DNA sequence: TGCGCCAGCAGCCCGTTTCCGGGGAGTGCGGCCAACGTCCTGACTTTC. Encoded protein: CASSPFPGSAANVLTF. This sequence joins TRBV5-1 and TRBJ2-6; a weak D match, TRBD2 (5 bases). Germline CDR1 and CDR2: SGHRS and YFSETQ. This CDR3 has 16 amino acids. V dropped 4 bases and J dropped 6 bases, with 17 bases sitting between them.

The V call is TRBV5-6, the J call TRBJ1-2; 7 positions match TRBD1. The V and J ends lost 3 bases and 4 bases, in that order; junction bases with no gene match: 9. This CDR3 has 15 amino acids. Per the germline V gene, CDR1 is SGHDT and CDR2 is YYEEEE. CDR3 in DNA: TGTGCCAGCAGCTACTGGGACAGAGAAACCTATGGCTACACCTTC. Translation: CASSYWDRETYGYTF.

The CDR3 loop is CSVEVPPREQYF. CDR3 nucleotides: TGCAGCGTTGAAGTTCCCCCTCGCGAGCAGTACTTC. The chain couples TRBV29-1 to TRBJ2-7, with unresolved D. The germline V gene has CDR1 SQVTM and CDR2 ANQGSEA. The V end was cut by 1 base, the J end by 6 bases, with 10 bases between. The CDR3 has 12 residues.

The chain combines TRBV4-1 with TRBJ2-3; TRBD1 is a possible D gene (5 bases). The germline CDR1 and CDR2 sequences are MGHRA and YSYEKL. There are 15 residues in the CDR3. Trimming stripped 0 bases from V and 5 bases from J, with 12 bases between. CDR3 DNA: TGCGCCAGCAGCCAAGATGGGGCTGTTCAAGATACGCAGTATTTT. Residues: CASSQDGAVQDTQYF.